Presented here are 5 T cell receptor beta chains from one specimen sequenced in a study of blood T cell repertoires in COVID-19. Produced via immunoSEQ multiplex PCR; TCRdb's table is partial and in-frame only. The sample shows about 200,000 clones, 81% of them seen only once. What was sequenced was PBMCs or T cells enriched from blood (not recorded which). The receptors here all came from a woman aged 45-65 years with acute COVID-19.

This sequence joins TRBV11-1 and TRBJ2-5, with a weak D call TRBD2 (5 bases). CDR3 length equals 14 residues. Deletions cut 2 bases from V and 5 bases from J, with 12 bases between. Germline V gene sequence: CDR1 SGHAT, CDR2 FQDESV (reference sequence). The CDR3: CASSLSGNGETQYF. The CDR3 nucleotides read TGTGCCAGCAGCTTATCGGGAAATGGGGAGACCCAGTACTTC.

J is TRBJ2-3 and V is TRBV4-3; no firm D call. The CDR3 has 14 amino acids. Per the germline V gene, CDR1 is LGHNA and CDR2 is YSLEER. V lost 0 bases, J lost 0 bases, and 4 bases lay in between. The CDR3 is CASSQDISTDTQYF. The CDR3 bases are TGCGCCAGCAGCCAAGATATTAGCACAGATACGCAGTATTTT.

This clone was picked up a small number of times. The CDR3 nucleotides read TGTGCCAGCTCACCAACTCTAGCGCATAGCACAGATACGCAGTATTTT. It codes for CASSPTLAHSTDTQYF. J is TRBJ2-3 and V is TRBV18; possibly TRBD2 for D (6 bases). In germline, CDR1 is KGHSH, CDR2 LQKENI. The CDR3 is 16 residues long. V was clipped by 2 bases and J by 0 bases, with 12 bases between them.

This clone was found a few times. CDR3 sequence reads: CASSGSSGEGQPQHF. DNA for the CDR3: TGTGCCAGCAGTGGTTCGTCAGGGGAGGGTCAGCCCCAGCATTTT. V and J are TRBV2 and TRBJ1-5, with D perhaps matching TRBD1 (6 bases). Germline V gives CDR1 SNHLY, CDR2 FYNNEI. With 4 bases removed from V and 6 bases from J, the gap between germline ends came to 16 bases. The CDR3 runs to 15 residues.

This sequence joins TRBV7-2 and TRBJ2-1; no definite D call. Germline-derived CDR1 and CDR2 are SGHTA and FQGNSA. V shed 2 bases and J shed 0 bases, with 14 bases lying between them. The CDR3 extends over 17 amino acids. The chain's CDR3 is CASSLPAVVISYNEQFF. CDR3 sequence (DNA): TGTGCCAGCAGCTTACCCGCGGTAGTGATCTCCTACAATGAGCAGTTCTTC. Based on the CDR3 plus reference TRBV7-2 and TRBJ2-1, the full variable domain is GAGVSQSPSNKVTEKGKDVELRCDPISGHTALYWYRQSLGQGLEFLIYFQGNSAPDKSGLPSDRFSAERTGGSVSTLTIQRTQQEDSAVYLCASSLPAVVISYNEQFFGPGTRLTVL.